The T cell receptor (beta chain) described here comes from a study of blood T cell repertoires in COVID-19. Sequenced by immunoSEQ multiplex PCR; TCRdb stores in-frame clones only, minus some. The table shows hundreds of thousands of clones, with over 85% occurring only once. V dropped 3 bases and J dropped 3 bases, with 3 bases sitting between them. Germline CDR1 reads LGHDT; CDR2 reads YNNKEL (reference sequence). The CDR3 contains 11 residues. Sequencing input: PBMCs or T cells enriched from blood (not recorded which). The V gene is TRBV3-1 (or the pseudogene TRBV3-2), the J gene TRBJ2-7, with D hard to call. The TCR comes from a woman aged 30 to 39 who had recovered from COVID-19. The CDR3 loop is CASSQYYEQYF. The DNA for the CDR3 is TGTGCCAGCAGCCAGTACTACGAGCAGTACTTC.